This is a list of T cell receptor beta chains from one sample in a study of STAT3 mutations in large granular lymphocyte leukemia. Here immunoSEQ multiplex PCR was the method, and the copy in TCRdb shows in-frame clones only, minus some. The sample lists several thousand clones, approximately 80% occurring once. The material sequenced was peripheral blood mononuclear cells. Source of these receptors: a middle-aged man with T-cell large granular lymphocyte leukemia. Some clones in this sample may be carry-over from other donors' samples. Both conserved end residues are part of each CDR3. Each record gives: V gene, J gene, clone size, D gene, CDR3 DNA, CDR3 protein. The D gene is left open where the match is weak. Size values are once, few and many counts, or a class for expanded clones, and some rows have none.

v_gene: TRBV9; j_gene: TRBJ2-3; abundance: NA; d_gene: NA; CDR3nt: TGTGCCAGCAGCCCCTTACCCCCGGGGAGCACAGATACGCAGTATTTT; CDR3aa: CASSPLPPGSTDTQYF
v_gene: TRBV7-9; j_gene: TRBJ1-5; abundance: NA; d_gene: TRBD1; CDR3nt: TGTGCCAGCAGCTCAGGACAGGGGGCTTTTCAGCCCCAGCATTTT; CDR3aa: CASSSGQGAFQPQHF
v_gene: TRBV5-1; j_gene: TRBJ1-1; abundance: NA; d_gene: NA; CDR3nt: TGCGCCAGCAGCCCCGGCGGGGGGGAGAACACTGAAGCTTTCTTT; CDR3aa: CASSPGGGENTEAFF
v_gene: TRBV2; j_gene: TRBJ2-7; abundance: NA; d_gene: TRBD1; CDR3nt: TGTGCCAGCAGTGAAACCGGGACAGGGCAGTACGAGCAGTACTTC; CDR3aa: CASSETGTGQYEQYF
v_gene: TRBV9; j_gene: TRBJ2-2; abundance: NA; d_gene: NA; CDR3nt: TGTGCCAGCAGCGTAGATCGCTACGCGAACACCGGGGAGCTGTTTTTT; CDR3aa: CASSVDRYANTGELFF
v_gene: TRBV20-1; j_gene: TRBJ1-2; abundance: NA; d_gene: NA; CDR3nt: TGCAGTGATAGTAGGGCGGGTGGCTACACCTTC; CDR3aa: CSDSRAGGYTF
v_gene: TRBV5-1; j_gene: TRBJ1-2; abundance: NA; d_gene: NA; CDR3nt: TGCGCCAGCAGCTTGTCCTCGGCCAGCGGCTACACCTTC; CDR3aa: CASSLSSASGYTF
v_gene: TRBV9; j_gene: TRBJ2-7; abundance: medium-sized; d_gene: TRBD2; CDR3nt: TGTGCCAGCAGCGTAGAAACTAGCGGGGGGGCACAGCAGTACTTC; CDR3aa: CASSVETSGGAQQYF
v_gene: TRBV5-4; j_gene: TRBJ2-3; abundance: NA; d_gene: NA; CDR3nt: TGTGCCAGCAGCTTGGAGAGGGTTAGTTCGGATACGCAGTATTTT; CDR3aa: CASSLERVSSDTQYF
v_gene: TRBV7-9; j_gene: TRBJ1-1; abundance: medium-sized; d_gene: NA; CDR3nt: TGTGCCAGCAGCTTAGGATCGCGTGATGCAGCTTTCTTT; CDR3aa: CASSLGSRDAAFF
v_gene: TRBV4-1; j_gene: TRBJ2-1; abundance: few; d_gene: NA; CDR3nt: TGCGCCAGCAGCCAAATGCCCTACAATGAGCAGTTCTTC; CDR3aa: CASSQMPYNEQFF
v_gene: TRBV7-2; j_gene: TRBJ1-1; abundance: NA; d_gene: NA; CDR3nt: TGTGCCAGCAGCGGCGGGGGTGCGACTGAAGCTTTCTTT; CDR3aa: CASSGGGATEAFF
v_gene: TRBV7-9; j_gene: TRBJ2-7; abundance: NA; d_gene: NA; CDR3nt: TGTGCCAGCAGCACCGTCGGGGGGCTCCCCTCCTACGAGCAGTACTTC; CDR3aa: CASSTVGGLPSYEQYF